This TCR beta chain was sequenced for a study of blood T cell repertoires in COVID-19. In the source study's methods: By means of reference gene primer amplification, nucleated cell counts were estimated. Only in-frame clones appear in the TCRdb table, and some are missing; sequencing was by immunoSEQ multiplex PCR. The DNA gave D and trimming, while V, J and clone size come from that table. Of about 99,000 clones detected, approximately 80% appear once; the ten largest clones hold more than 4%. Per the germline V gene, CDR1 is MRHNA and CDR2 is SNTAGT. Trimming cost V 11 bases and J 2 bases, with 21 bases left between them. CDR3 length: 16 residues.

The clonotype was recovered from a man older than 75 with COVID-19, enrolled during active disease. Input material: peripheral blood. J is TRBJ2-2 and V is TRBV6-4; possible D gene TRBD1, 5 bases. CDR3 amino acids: CASQGHSLSNTGELFF. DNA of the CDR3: TGTGCCTCCCAAGGACATTCTCTTTCTAACACCGGGGAGCTGTTTTTT.